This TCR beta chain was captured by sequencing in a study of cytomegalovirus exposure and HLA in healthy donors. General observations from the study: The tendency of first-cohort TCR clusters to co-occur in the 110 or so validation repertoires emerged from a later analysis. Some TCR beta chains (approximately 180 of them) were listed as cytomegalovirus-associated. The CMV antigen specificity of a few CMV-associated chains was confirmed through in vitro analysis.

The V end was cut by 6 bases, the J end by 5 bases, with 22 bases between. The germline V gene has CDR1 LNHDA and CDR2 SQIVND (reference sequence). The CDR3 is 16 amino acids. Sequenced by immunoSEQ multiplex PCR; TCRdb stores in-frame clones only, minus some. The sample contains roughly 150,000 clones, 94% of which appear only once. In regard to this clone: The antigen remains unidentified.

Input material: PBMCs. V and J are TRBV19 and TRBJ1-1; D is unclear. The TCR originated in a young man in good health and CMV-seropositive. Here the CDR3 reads CASRINPGVTRTEAFF. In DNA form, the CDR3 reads TGTGCCAGTAGGATTAATCCGGGTGTGACCAGAACTGAAGCTTTCTTT.